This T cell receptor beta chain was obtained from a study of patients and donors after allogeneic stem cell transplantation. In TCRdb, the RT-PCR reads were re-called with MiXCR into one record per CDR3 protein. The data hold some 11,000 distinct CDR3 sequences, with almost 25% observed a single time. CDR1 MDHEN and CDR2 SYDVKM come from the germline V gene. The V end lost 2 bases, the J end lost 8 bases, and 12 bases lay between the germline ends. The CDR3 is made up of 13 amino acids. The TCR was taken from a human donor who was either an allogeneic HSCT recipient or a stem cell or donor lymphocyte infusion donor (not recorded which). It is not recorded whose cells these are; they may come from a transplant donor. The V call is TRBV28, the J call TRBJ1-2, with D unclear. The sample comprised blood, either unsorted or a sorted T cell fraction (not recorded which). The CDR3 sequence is CASSLDPASGYTF. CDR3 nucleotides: TGTGCCAGCAGTTTAGACCCCGCAAGCGGCTACACCTTC.